These 14 T cell receptor beta chains were sequenced from one sample in a study of cytomegalovirus exposure and HLA in healthy donors. A multiplex PCR was run with 60 Vbeta primers and 13 Jbeta primers. The table came from immunoSEQ multiplex PCR; TCRdb's copy has only in-frame clones and leaves some out. The sample records about 150,000 clones, about 80% being singletons. Material: PBMCs. The receptor set was obtained from a man aged 25 to 40 in good health and CMV-seropositive.

The gene calls are TRBV7-8 and TRBJ1-5; no definite D call. Germline CDR1 and CDR2: SGHVS and FQNEAQ. V shed 1 base and J shed 5 bases, with 6 bases lying between them. This CDR3 region has 13 residues. CDR3 DNA: TGTGCCAGCAGCTTAGTTCTCGATCAGCCCCAGCATTTT. Amino acids: CASSLVLDQPQHF.

The rearrangement links TRBV5-1 to TRBJ1-6, with TRBD1 matching 7 bases. Germline V gene sequence: CDR1 SGHRS, CDR2 YFSETQ. This CDR3 is 16 amino acids long. J was trimmed by 10 bases and V by 4 bases; bases with no gene match: 14. Here the CDR3 DNA reads TGCGCCAGCAGCCCAGACAGGGATCAATTCCGGTCACCCCTCCACTTT. This sequence encodes CASSPDRDQFRSPLHF.

This chain links TRBV28 with TRBJ1-1, with D unclear. The germline CDR1 and CDR2 sequences are MDHEN and SYDVKM. Trimming pared 5 bases from V and 1 base from J, leaving 11 bases between. This CDR3 region has 14 residues. In DNA, the CDR3 is TGTGCCAGCAGTACGCCGGGAGCGAACACTGAAGCTTTCTTT. Encoded protein: CASSTPGANTEAFF.

The chain joins TRBV6-6 to TRBJ2-2; the match to TRBD2 covers 7 bases. Germline assignment: CDR1 MNHNY and CDR2 SVGAGI (reference sequence). The CDR3 runs to 16 residues. The trim removed 7 bases at V and 6 bases at J, leaving 14 bases unmatched. The CDR3 spells CASTTVVGGDPGELFF. The CDR3 nucleotides read TGTGCCAGCACCACAGTCGTGGGGGGGGACCCCGGGGAGCTGTTTTTT.

V is TRBV5-1 and J is TRBJ2-1; D might be TRBD2 (6 bases). The germline CDR1 and CDR2 sequences are SGHRS and YFSETQ. The CDR3 loop spans 15 amino acids. V gave up 4 bases and J gave up 0 bases, with 11 bases separating them. The DNA of the CDR3 is TGCGCCAGCAGCCGTGTGGAGGGCTCCTACAATGAGCAGTTCTTC. Residues: CASSRVEGSYNEQFF.

This rearrangement joins TRBV6-6 to TRBJ2-1, with D possibly being TRBD2 (5 bases). CDR1 and CDR2 (germline): MNHNY, SVGAGI (reference sequence). Trimming shortened V by 7 bases and J by 0 bases, and 13 bases separated the two germline ends. This CDR3 is built from 15 residues. In DNA, the CDR3 is TGTGCCAGCACCCCGTCCGGAGGCTCCTACAATGAGCAGTTCTTC. Translated, it gives CASTPSGGSYNEQFF.

The genes are TRBV18 and TRBJ2-5, with 10 bases fitting TRBD2. The CDR3 has 15 amino acids. Germline values: CDR1 KGHSH, CDR2 LQKENI. J was trimmed by 2 bases and V by 5 bases; bases with no gene match: 5. The CDR3 sequence is CASSSLAGTQETQYF. CDR3 sequence (DNA): TGTGCCAGCTCATCACTAGCGGGGACACAAGAGACCCAGTACTTC.

This chain links TRBV9 with TRBJ2-7; 8 nucleotides match TRBD2. V dropped 3 bases and J dropped 3; count of bases not matched to a gene: 11. The germline gives CDR1 SGDLS, CDR2 YYNGEE. This CDR3 is 16 amino acids long. CDR3 residues: CASSEGPSGPLYEQYF. The DNA of the CDR3 is TGTGCCAGCAGCGAGGGTCCTAGCGGGCCCCTCTACGAGCAGTACTTC.

The CDR3 sequence is CASSGLAGGPLETQYF. The CDR3 region has the DNA TGTGCCAGCAGCGGACTAGCGGGGGGGCCTTTGGAGACCCAGTACTTC. This chain uses TRBV2 with TRBJ2-5; the match to TRBD2 covers 15 bases. This CDR3 is built from 16 residues. Germline V gene sequence: CDR1 SNHLY, CDR2 FYNNEI. V trimming: 6 bases; J trimming: 5 bases; junction bases outside the gene matches: 7.

The chain couples TRBV10-3 to TRBJ2-1; 10 bases are a match to TRBD2. Germline assignment: CDR1 ENHRY and CDR2 SYGVKD. The CDR3 runs 14 residues. V dropped 10 bases and J dropped 8; count of bases not matched to a gene: 11. CDR3: CATQSGGAGDEQFF. The CDR3 bases are TGTGCCACTCAAAGCGGGGGGGCGGGAGATGAGCAGTTCTTC.

The V call is TRBV14, the J call TRBJ2-6; no definite D call. Germline V CDR1 and CDR2: SGHDN, FVKESK. Between the trimmed V and J ends, which lost 1 base and 4 bases, there was a span of 23 bases. CDR3 size: 20 residues. Written as DNA, the CDR3 is TGTGCCAGCAGCCAAGCTTCTTATCGACTCCGGCCCGGGGGGGCCAACGTCCTGACTTTC. It yields the protein CASSQASYRLRPGGANVLTF.

This clone was seen repeatedly, ten times or more. The chain combines TRBV4-1 with TRBJ2-7; the match to TRBD2 covers 14 bases. In germline, CDR1 is MGHRA, CDR2 YSYEKL. The CDR3 runs 18 residues. Germline trimming cut 2 bases from V and 6 bases from J; bases unmatched to any gene: 12. This CDR3 is CASSQPRLAGGPSSEQYF. In DNA, the CDR3 is TGCGCCAGCAGCCAACCCAGACTAGCGGGAGGGCCGTCGTCCGAGCAGTACTTC.

Here the CDR3 reads CSVATGTASDTQYF. DNA of the CDR3: TGCAGCGTTGCAACCGGGACAGCATCAGATACGCAGTATTTT. The chain recombines TRBV29-1 with TRBJ2-3, with 7 bases fitting TRBD1. CDR1 and CDR2 from the germline V gene are SQVTM and ANQGSEA. This CDR3 is 14 amino acids long. Germline trimming cut 4 bases from V and 4 bases from J; bases unmatched to any gene: 8.

The rearrangement joins TRBV19 to TRBJ1-5; 7 bases map to TRBD1. Looked up from germline, CDR1 is LNHDA and CDR2 is SQIVND (reference sequence). Trimming took 7 bases from V and 2 from J; bases not matched to a gene: 5. This CDR3 has 14 residues. The CDR3 nucleotides read TGTGCCAGTACCGAGGGACAGCGCAATCAGCCCCAGCATTTT. It yields the protein CASTEGQRNQPQHF.